Listed here are 31 T cell receptor beta chains from one sample, sequenced in a study of T cell repertoires in cytomegalovirus infection. TCRdb processed the reads anew with MiXCR; each CDR3 protein has one entry. The top ten hold 20% to 30% of the sample, which has nearly 550,000 distinct CDR3 sequences, approximately 16% seen once. The sequenced sample consisted of CD8+ T cells from PBMCs. The receptor set was obtained from a human donor in good health (CMV status not recorded). Some clones in this sample may be carry-over from other donors' samples.

There are a few counts of this clonotype. The chain joins TRBV6-1 to TRBJ1-5; 11 bases align to TRBD1. Germline lookup yields CDR1 MNHNS and CDR2 SASEGT. The CDR3 covers 16 residues. V lost 5 bases and J lost 6; bases outside the gene matches: 9. The CDR3 here is CASSIWDRGGSQPQHF. CDR3 bases: TGTGCCAGCAGTATATGGGACAGGGGGGGTAGTCAGCCCCAGCATTTT.

V usage is TRBV7-3 and J usage is TRBJ2-2; TRBD2 agrees at 9 bases. This CDR3 contains 17 residues. V lost 0 bases and J lost 4; bases outside the gene matches: 6. The germline gives CDR1 SGHTA, CDR2 FQGTGA. CDR3 loop: CASSLTVLAGATGELFF. CDR3 in DNA: TGTGCCAGCAGCTTAACGGTATTAGCGGGGGCCACCGGGGAGCTGTTTTTT. The whole variable domain, filled in from reference TRBV7-3 and TRBJ2-2, reads GAGVSQTPSNKVTEKGKYVELRCDPISGHTALYWYRQSLGQGPEFLIYFQGTGAADDSGLPNDRFFAVRPEGSVSTLKIQRTERGDSAVYLCASSLTVLAGATGELFFGEGSRLTVL.

This chain connects TRBV20-1 to TRBJ2-3; D possibly corresponds to TRBD2 (6 bases). The CDR3 length is 12 residues. The germline V gene encodes CDR1 DFQATT and CDR2 SNEGSKA (reference sequence). Trimming left V 3 bases short and J 3 bases short, with 7 bases between. In DNA, the CDR3 is TGCAGTGCTAGCGGGAGAACAGATACGCAGTATTTT. Translating gives CSASGRTDTQYF.

V and J are TRBV9 and TRBJ2-1, with D perhaps matching TRBD1 or TRBD2 (6 bases each). The V and J ends lost 0 bases and 0 bases respectively, with 13 bases between them. The V gene's germline CDR1 is SGDLS and CDR2 YYNGEE. This CDR3 region has 17 residues. CDR3 residues: CASSVALGGSSYNEQFF. The CDR3, as DNA: TGTGCCAGCAGCGTAGCTTTAGGGGGGAGCTCCTACAATGAGCAGTTCTTC.

This chain uses TRBV14 with TRBJ2-1, with 10 bases fitting TRBD2. Germline V gene sequence: CDR1 SGHDN, CDR2 FVKESK. Trimming removed 1 base from V and 3 bases from J; junction bases left unmatched: 0. CDR3 length equals 15 residues. This chain's CDR3 is CASSQVAGGYNEQFF. CDR3 coding DNA: TGTGCCAGCAGCCAAGTAGCGGGGGGCTACAATGAGCAGTTCTTC.

This clonotype showed up just a few times. V gene TRBV24-1 combines with J gene TRBJ2-1; D gene uncertain. CDR1 is KGHDR and CDR2 is SFDVKD in the germline V gene. The V end lost 2 bases, the J end lost 6 bases, and 4 bases lay between the germline ends. This CDR3 is built from 12 residues. CDR3 residues: CATSDSGNEQFF. The CDR3 DNA follows: TGTGCCACCAGTGATTCTGGCAATGAGCAGTTCTTC.

This clonotype was seen many times. The gene calls are TRBV19 and TRBJ1-5, with a weak D call TRBD1 (6 bases). The CDR3 length is 15 residues. Germline V CDR1 and CDR2: LNHDA, SQIVND (reference sequence). Trimming stripped 2 bases from V and 4 bases from J, with 12 bases between. CDR3 sequence reads: CASSIYRDLNQPQHF. CDR3 DNA sequence: TGTGCCAGTAGTATATACAGGGACTTAAATCAGCCCCAGCATTTT. Drawing the rest from reference TRBV19 and TRBJ1-5, the complete variable domain is DGGITQSPKYLFRKEGQNVTLSCEQNLNHDAMYWYRQDPGQGLRLIYYSQIVNDFQKGDIAEGYSVSREKKESFPLTVTSAQKNPTAFYLCASSIYRDLNQPQHFGDGTRLSIL.

This clonotype was seen ten or more times. The chain employs TRBV10-3 and TRBJ2-1, with a tentative D call TRBD2 (6 bases). CDR3 length: 15 residues. V dropped 3 bases and J dropped 0 bases, with 9 bases sitting between them. Germline V gives CDR1 ENHRY, CDR2 SYGVKD. Here the CDR3 reads CAISDGGNSYNEQFF. In DNA, the CDR3 is TGTGCCATCAGTGACGGCGGGAACTCCTACAATGAGCAGTTCTTC.

This clonotype was seen many times. The chain recombines TRBV27 with TRBJ1-1; tentatively, D is TRBD1 (5 bases). The V end was cut by 5 bases, the J end by 3 bases, with 13 bases between. Germline-derived CDR1 and CDR2 are MNHEY and SMNVEV (reference sequence). This CDR3 has 14 amino acids. CDR3 loop: CASSPNGGYTEAFF. CDR3 in DNA: TGTGCCAGCAGTCCAAACGGGGGTTACACTGAAGCTTTCTTT.

This clonotype was observed many times. This rearrangement joins TRBV10-3 to TRBJ2-1, with 9 bases matching TRBD1. Looked up from germline, CDR1 is ENHRY and CDR2 is SYGVKD. This CDR3 spans 14 amino acids. Germline trimming cut 3 bases from V and 14 bases from J; bases unmatched to any gene: 11. The CDR3 loop is CAISEEQGALGKFF. In nucleotides, the CDR3 is TGTGCCATCAGTGAAGAACAGGGGGCATTGGGAAAGTTCTTC.

This clonotype was observed a few times. The chain has TRBV5-8 and TRBJ2-3; D is undetermined. There are 13 residues in the CDR3. Trimming pared 5 bases from V and 2 bases from J, leaving 9 bases between. Per the germline V gene, CDR1 is SGHTS and CDR2 is YDEGEE. In DNA form, the CDR3 reads TGTGCCAGCAGACCAAGGCCCACAGATACGCAGTATTTT. This codes for CASRPRPTDTQYF.

In its sample, this clonotype was seen many times. V gene TRBV4-1 combines with J gene TRBJ2-1, with no clear D. Germline V gene data show CDR1 as MGHRA and CDR2 as YSYEKL. Trimming removed 0 bases at V and 9 bases at J, with 6 bases between. The CDR3 length is 12 residues. In DNA form, the CDR3 reads TGCGCCAGCAGCCAAGATAGACCTGAGCAGTTCTTC. Translation: CASSQDRPEQFF.

In its sample, this clonotype was seen many times. This chain uses TRBV7-9 with TRBJ2-1; TRBD1 matches 10 bases. The CDR3 contains 16 residues. The V gene end was trimmed by 5 bases and the J gene end by 3 bases; junction bases not matched to a gene: 7. Germline V gene lookup returns CDR1 SEHNR and CDR2 FQNEAQ (reference sequence). The CDR3 reads CASSTLDRGIYNEQFF. For the CDR3, the DNA is TGTGCCAGCAGCACCTTGGACAGGGGGATCTACAATGAGCAGTTCTTC.

This clonotype was counted at least ten times. The chain employs TRBV28 and TRBJ2-6; the D is unclear. The CDR3 is 15 amino acids. V lost 2 bases, J lost 1 base, and 6 bases lay in between. From germline, CDR1 is MDHEN and CDR2 SYDVKM. The CDR3 nucleotides are TGTGCCAGCAGTTTAATCTTGTCTGGGGCCAACGTCCTGACTTTC. Translation gives CASSLILSGANVLTF.

This clonotype was counted ten times or more. The J gene is TRBJ2-3, the V gene TRBV7-8, with 7 bases identical to TRBD1. In germline, CDR1 is SGHVS, CDR2 FQNEAQ. With 5 bases clipped from V and 3 bases from J, the junction kept 8 bases outside the gene matches. CDR3 length equals 15 residues. The CDR3 sequence is CASSLRQGWTDTQYF. Here the CDR3 DNA reads TGTGCCAGCAGCCTCCGACAGGGTTGGACAGATACGCAGTATTTT. Looking up the rest from reference TRBV7-8 and TRBJ2-3 gives the full variable domain: GAGVSQSPRYKVAKRGQDVALRCDPISGHVSLFWYQQALGQGPEFLTYFQNEAQLDKSGLPSDRFFAERPEGSVSTLKIQRTQQEDSAVYLCASSLRQGWTDTQYFGPGTRLTVL.

This clonotype was seen a few times. This sequence joins TRBV9 and TRBJ2-2; tentative D call: TRBD2 (6 bases). The CDR3 contains 17 residues. Germline V CDR1 and CDR2: SGDLS, YYNGEE. Trimming cost V 3 bases and J 10 bases, with 25 bases left between them. In DNA form, the CDR3 reads TGTGCCAGCAGCGACGGCCGCAGGGCTAGCGCACCTAAGGAGCTGTTTTTT. Amino acids: CASSDGRRASAPKELFF. The variable domain in full, completed from reference TRBV9 and TRBJ2-2, reads DSGVTQTPKHLITATGQRVTLRCSPRSGDLSVYWYQQSLDQGLQFLIQYYNGEERAKGNILERFSAQQFPDLHSELNLSSLELGDSALYFCASSDGRRASAPKELFFGEGSRLTVL.

This clonotype was detected a few times. The chain has TRBV28 and TRBJ1-3; TRBD1 agrees at 8 bases. CDR3 length: 16 amino acids. The J segment lost 0 bases and the V segment lost 6 bases, leaving 7 bases of the junction unmatched. CDR1 MDHEN and CDR2 SYDVKM come from the germline V gene. The CDR3 loop is CASSQPTGGSGNTIYF. In nucleotides, the CDR3 is TGTGCCAGCAGCCAACCCACAGGGGGCTCTGGAAACACCATATATTTT.

A note on this clonotype: A much larger clone lies a single base off, so this may be a read error. The chain combines TRBV7-9 with TRBJ2-1, with 11 nucleotides matching TRBD2. J lost 7 bases, V lost 5 bases, and 13 bases had no gene match. This CDR3 contains 17 residues. CDR1 SEHNR and CDR2 FQNEAQ come from the germline V gene (reference sequence). CDR3 in DNA: TGTGCCAGCAGCGGATCCCTGGATAGCGGGAGGGTAAATGAGCAGTTCTTC. It yields the protein CASSGSLDSGRVNEQFF. Full variable domain (rest looked up from reference TRBV7-9 and TRBJ2-1): DTGVSQNPRHKITKRGQNVTFRCDPISEHNRLYWYRQTLGQGPEFLTYFQNEAQLEKSRLLSDRFSAERPKGSFSTLEIQRTEQGDSAMYLCASSGSLDSGRVNEQFFGPGTRLTVL.

In its sample, this clonotype was seen many times. The genes are TRBV12-3 or TRBV12-4 and TRBJ1-1, with unresolved D. The CDR3 is 16 residues long. V gave up 6 bases and J gave up 1 base, with 18 bases separating them. CDR3: CASRTSSRGPNTEAFF. The CDR3 region has the DNA TGTGCCAGCAGGACCTCTTCCCGGGGTCCGAACACTGAAGCTTTCTTT.

This clonotype was observed a few times. The rearrangement uses TRBV14 and TRBJ1-6; tentatively, D is TRBD1 (5 bases). Germline CDR1 SGHDN, CDR2 FVKESK. Deletions cut 7 bases from V and 6 bases from J, with 16 bases between. The CDR3 runs to 15 residues. The CDR3 coding sequence is TGTGCCAGCATTCCCACGGGGACGCCTAATTCACCCCTCCACTTT. Protein product: CASIPTGTPNSPLHF. The full variable domain, with the rest looked up from reference TRBV14 and TRBJ1-6, is EAGVTQFPSHSVIEKGQTVTLRCDPISGHDNLYWYRRVMGKEIKFLLHFVKESKQDESGMPNNRFLAERTGGTYSTLKVQPAELEDSGVYFCASIPTGTPNSPLHFGNGTRLTVT.

This chain connects TRBV13 to TRBJ1-1; no firm D call. The CDR3 extends over 16 amino acids. Trimming pared 3 bases from V and 0 bases from J, leaving 14 bases between. Germline lookup yields CDR1 PRHDT and CDR2 FYEKMQ (reference sequence). This CDR3 is CASSFPPRVLNTEAFF. The CDR3 bases are TGTGCCAGCAGCTTCCCCCCCCGGGTTTTGAACACTGAAGCTTTCTTT. The full variable domain, completed using reference TRBV13 and TRBJ1-1, is AAGVIQSPRHLIKEKRETATLKCYPIPRHDTVYWYQQGPGQDPQFLISFYEKMQSDKGSIPDRFSAQQFSDYHSELNMSSLELGDSALYFCASSFPPRVLNTEAFFGQGTRLTVV.

This clonotype appeared a few times. The junction differs from germline at one of its ends, possibly a read error. The V call is TRBV29-1, the J call TRBJ2-3; D might be TRBD1 (6 bases). Germline loops: CDR1 SQVTM, CDR2 ANQGSEA. The CDR3 is 15 residues long. This CDR3 is CGVEVNRVPTDTQYF. CDR3 DNA: TGCGGCGTTGAAGTCAACAGGGTGCCCACAGATACGCAGTATTTT.

A remark on this clonotype: A much larger clone differs from this one at a single base, so this may be a read error. Without the conserved terminal phenylalanine or tryptophan, this CDR3 likely stems from a read error. This CDR3 reads CASSEDSHYEQYY. The CDR3 DNA sequence: TGTGCCAGCAGTGAAGACAGCCACTACGAGCAGTACTAC. V and J are TRBV6-1 and TRBJ2-7; D not resolved. Germline loops: CDR1 MNHNS, CDR2 SASEGT. Between the trimmed V and J ends, which lost 1 base and 3 bases, there was a span of 7 bases. This CDR3 spans 13 amino acids.

The table lists this clonotype with many counts. The CDR3 sequence is CASSLPRVVDGNYGYTF. CDR3 coding DNA: TGTGCCAGCAGCTTACCACGGGTGGTGGACGGTAACTATGGCTACACCTTC. This sequence joins TRBV7-2 and TRBJ1-2, with D unresolved. There are 17 residues in the CDR3. Germline values: CDR1 SGHTA, CDR2 FQGNSA. Trimming took off 2 bases at V and 1 base at J, with 17 bases between the two ends.

This clonotype was counted ten times or more. This chain uses TRBV12-3 or TRBV12-4 with TRBJ2-3; 11 bases are a match to TRBD2. The CDR3 covers 15 residues. V trimming: 2 bases; J trimming: 4 bases; junction bases outside the gene matches: 2. Here the CDR3 DNA reads TGTGCCAGCAGTTTATGGACTAGCGGGTCAGATACGCAGTATTTT. This translates into CASSLWTSGSDTQYF.

This clonotype was seen many times. The chain has TRBV7-8 and TRBJ2-2; TRBD2 matches at 10 bases. CDR1 and CDR2 (germline): SGHVS, FQNEAQ. The CDR3 spans 16 residues. The ends lost 0 bases at V and 6 bases at J; junction bases unmatched: 4. The CDR3 loop reads CASSLALAGASGELFF. The CDR3, as DNA: TGTGCCAGCAGCTTAGCTCTAGCGGGAGCGTCCGGGGAGCTGTTTTTT.

In its sample, this clonotype was seen many times. The rearrangement links TRBV7-9 to TRBJ2-1; TRBD2 matches 8 bases. Germline V gives CDR1 SEHNR, CDR2 FQNEAQ (reference sequence). CDR3 length: 14 residues. V was clipped by 10 bases and J by 6 bases; unmatched bases: 11. The CDR3 bases are TGTGCCACGGCGGGGGGACAACCGCGCAATGAGCAGTTCTTC. Its protein is CATAGGQPRNEQFF.

This clonotype has more than one count but fewer than ten. The CDR3 spells CASSPLGGGRDTGELFF. The CDR3 bases are TGTGCCAGCAGCCCCCTTGGAGGGGGCCGGGACACCGGGGAGCTGTTTTTT. The V call is TRBV7-9, the J call TRBJ2-2, with D maybe TRBD1 (7 bases). Germline V CDR1 and CDR2: SEHNR, FQNEAQ (reference sequence). Trimming cost V 5 bases and J 3 bases, with 19 bases left between them. The CDR3 has 17 amino acids.

Comment on this clonotype: Just one base apart from a much larger clone, this may be a read error. V and J are TRBV11-2 and TRBJ1-6; 12 nucleotides agree with TRBD1. Germline loops: CDR1 SGHAT, CDR2 FQNNGV. This CDR3 spans 16 amino acids. This CDR3 is CASSGGTGGSNSPLYF. The CDR3 DNA follows: TGTGCCAGCAGCGGAGGGACAGGGGGCTCAAATTCACCCCTCTACTTT.

This clonotype was seen at least ten times. The chain employs TRBV6-1 and TRBJ2-7, with D possibly matching TRBD1 (6 bases). The CDR3 loop spans 14 amino acids. Trimming took 3 bases from V and 1 from J, leaving 10 bases between them. The germline V gene has CDR1 MNHNS and CDR2 SASEGT. The DNA of the CDR3 is TGTGCCAGCAGTGACAGGGGTGGTTCCTACGAGCAGTACTTC. It translates to CASSDRGGSYEQYF.

This chain links TRBV27 with TRBJ2-1; D not certain. The CDR3 is made up of 15 amino acids. The germline CDR1 and CDR2 sequences are MNHEY and SMNVEV (reference sequence). V lost 8 bases and J 0 bases, leaving 14 bases between the germline ends. CDR3 residues: CASPDSLSSYNEQFF. CDR3 sequence (DNA): TGTGCCAGCCCCGATTCCTTGAGCTCCTACAATGAGCAGTTCTTC.